This T cell receptor (beta chain) came from a study of CD8+CD57+ T cells in acquired aplastic anemia (dated by TCRdb to the late 2010s). About the investigation overall: DNA extracted from sorted CD4+ and CD8+ cells had a mean of approximately 3.4 ug, with a range of roughly 0.2 to 27.4 ug. Mean read counts for healthy donor samples were about 9.8 million for CD4+ cells and about 12 million for CD8+ cells. Here is what the overall study found, with its caveats: Between patients and healthy controls, no significant difference in CD8+ Simpson's diversity was found (P=0.060). Although roughly 30 CD8+ CDR3 sequences were shared by patients and controls, these sequences appeared highly expressed in patients and within the immunodominant clones of patients.

This clonotype was detected many times. Its antigen is not yet known. No much larger clonotype is one base removed from it; base qualities were not supplied. In this study, sorted CD4+ and CD8+ T cells from the blood of healthy subjects and of severe aplastic anemia patients had their TCR repertoires deep-sequenced. Ficoll-Paque density gradient centrifugation was used to isolate peripheral blood mononuclear cells. Before DNA was extracted, CD4+ and CD8+ T cells were sorted using either FACS or magnetic beads. Genomic DNA served as template for TCR beta VDJ combination and CDR3 sequence profiling. An Illumina HiSeq 2000 was the platform used for TCR repertoire sequencing. Processing in the source paper ran as follows. TRBV/TRBJ rearrangement plots, CDR3 size and DJ length profiles, and Simpson's diversity index were used to assess repertoires. Whichever DNA sequence was most abundant in the deep sequencing data was defined as the immunodominant clone. CDR3 amino acid sequences were checked for sharing between subjects and were compared against published repertoires and the VDJdb database. TCRdb redid the processing of the public reads, applying fastp at Q25 and MiXCR, and retained in-frame beta chains. Rows matching on CDR3 protein sequence are summarized as one entry with the most common DNA and genes. The V and J calls were not made by the authors but by TCRdb's processing. The sample yields hundreds of thousands of distinct CDR3 sequences; just under 70% were counted once. Under 4.5% of the sample is taken by the ten largest.

The sequence was obtained from a human donor in good health, serving as a control. Sequencing used sorted CD4+, CD8+, or CD8+CD57+ T cells (not recorded which) from PBMCs.

DNA sequence: TGCAGTGCAGAACAGGGGCTAAAACTGTTTTTT. Its product reads: CSAEQGLKLFF. The rearranged chain carries TRBV20-1 and TRBJ1-4; 7 bases in the middle match TRBD1. At the junction V is shortened by 6 bases and J by 10 bases; bases outside the gene matches: 5. From the cysteine up to the phenylalanine, the CDR3 has a length of 11 residues. The retained sequence is limited to the CDR3, 33 bases, with the frame set at the first base. Per the germline V gene (reference sequence), DFQATT is the CDR1 and SNEGSKA is the CDR2.